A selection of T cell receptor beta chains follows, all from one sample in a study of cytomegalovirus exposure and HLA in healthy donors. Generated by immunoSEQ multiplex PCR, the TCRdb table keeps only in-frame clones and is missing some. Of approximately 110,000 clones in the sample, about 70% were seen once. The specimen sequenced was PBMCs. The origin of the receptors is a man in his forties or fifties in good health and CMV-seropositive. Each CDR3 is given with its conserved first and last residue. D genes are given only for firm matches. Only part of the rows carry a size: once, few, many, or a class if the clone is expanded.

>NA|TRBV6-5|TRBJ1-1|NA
TGTGCCAGCACGGGGCGGGGGAACACTGAAGCTTTCTTT
CASTGRGNTEAFF
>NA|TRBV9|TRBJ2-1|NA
TGTGCCAGCAGCGAGCGATCACTCAGCTCCTACAATGAGCAGTTCTTC
CASSERSLSSYNEQFF
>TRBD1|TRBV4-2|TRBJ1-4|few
TGTGCCAGCAGCCAACCGGACAGGGCGGATGAAAAACTGTTTTTT
CASSQPDRADEKLFF
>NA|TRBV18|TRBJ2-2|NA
TGTGCCAGCTCAGGAGGGAGAGCGAACACCGGGGAGCTGTTTTTT
CASSGGRANTGELFF
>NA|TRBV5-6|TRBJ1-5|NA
TGTGCCAGCAGCTTTCGCACGGGAGGGGCACAGCCCCAGCATTTT
CASSFRTGGAQPQHF
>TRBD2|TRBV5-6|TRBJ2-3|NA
TGTGCCAGCAGCTTAGGGCTAGCGGGAGATACAGATACGCAGTATTTT
CASSLGLAGDTDTQYF
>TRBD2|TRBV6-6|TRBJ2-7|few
TGTGCCAGCAGTTATACGGCTAGCGGGAGCTCCTACGAGCAGTACTTC
CASSYTASGSSYEQYF
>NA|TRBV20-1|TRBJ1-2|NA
TGCAGTGCTTCCTACAGTGGTGGCTACACCTTC
CSASYSGGYTF
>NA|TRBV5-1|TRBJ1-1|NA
TGCGCCAGCAGCACGGACGGGGGCACTGAAGCTTTCTTT
CASSTDGGTEAFF
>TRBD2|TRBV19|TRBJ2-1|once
TGTGCCAGTGGGACTAGCGGGATTGGGGACAATGAGCAGTTCTTC
CASGTSGIGDNEQFF
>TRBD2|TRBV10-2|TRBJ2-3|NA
TGCGCCAGCAGTGACATAGCGGGGGCCAGCACAGATACGCAGTATTTT
CASSDIAGASTDTQYF
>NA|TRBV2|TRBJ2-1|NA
TGTGCCAGCAGTCTAAATGGGGCCAATGAGCAGTTCTTC
CASSLNGANEQFF
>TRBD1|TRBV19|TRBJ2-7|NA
TGTGCCAGTAGACCGGGACAGCGATACGGTGCCGAGCAGTACTTC
CASRPGQRYGAEQYF
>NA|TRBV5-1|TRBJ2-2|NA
TGCGCCAGCAGCTTGGCCGGGGTAGACACCGGGGAGCTGTTTTTT
CASSLAGVDTGELFF